The clone carrying this TCR beta chain came up once. The sample originates from a study of shared clonotypes between healthy human individuals. The CDR3 is 14 amino acids. V was cut by 4 bases and J by 0 bases, with 9 bases left in between. CDR1 and CDR2 from the germline V gene are MNHEY and SVGAGI. Clones were read by immunoSEQ multiplex PCR, and TCRdb kept only the in-frame ones, dropping some. The sample records 2 million to 3 million clones, approximately 94% being singletons. The gene calls are TRBV6-5 and TRBJ1-1; a possible D gene is TRBD1 (6 bases). The clonotype comes from a man aged 18 to 29 in good health. Some clones in this sample may be carry-over from other donors' samples. The source material was naive CD4+ T cells from PBMCs. Noted subset: CD45RA+ positively selected. CDR3 DNA sequence: TGTGCCAGCAGTTCGGACAGAATGAACACTGAAGCTTTCTTT. Its protein product is CASSSDRMNTEAFF.